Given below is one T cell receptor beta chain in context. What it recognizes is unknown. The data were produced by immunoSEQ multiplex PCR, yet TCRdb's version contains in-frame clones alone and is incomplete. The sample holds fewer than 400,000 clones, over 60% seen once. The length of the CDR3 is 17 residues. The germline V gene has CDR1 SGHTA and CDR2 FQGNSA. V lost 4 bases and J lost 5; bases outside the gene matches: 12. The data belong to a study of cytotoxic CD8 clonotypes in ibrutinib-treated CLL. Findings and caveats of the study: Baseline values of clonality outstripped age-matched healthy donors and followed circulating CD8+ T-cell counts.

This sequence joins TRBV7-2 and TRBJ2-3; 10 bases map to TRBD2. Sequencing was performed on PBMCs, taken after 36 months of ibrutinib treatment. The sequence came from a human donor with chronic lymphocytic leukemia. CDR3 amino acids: CASSSLRAGGGGDTQYF. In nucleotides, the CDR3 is TGTGCCAGCAGCTCGCTTAGAGCGGGGGGGGGAGGAGATACGCAGTATTTT.